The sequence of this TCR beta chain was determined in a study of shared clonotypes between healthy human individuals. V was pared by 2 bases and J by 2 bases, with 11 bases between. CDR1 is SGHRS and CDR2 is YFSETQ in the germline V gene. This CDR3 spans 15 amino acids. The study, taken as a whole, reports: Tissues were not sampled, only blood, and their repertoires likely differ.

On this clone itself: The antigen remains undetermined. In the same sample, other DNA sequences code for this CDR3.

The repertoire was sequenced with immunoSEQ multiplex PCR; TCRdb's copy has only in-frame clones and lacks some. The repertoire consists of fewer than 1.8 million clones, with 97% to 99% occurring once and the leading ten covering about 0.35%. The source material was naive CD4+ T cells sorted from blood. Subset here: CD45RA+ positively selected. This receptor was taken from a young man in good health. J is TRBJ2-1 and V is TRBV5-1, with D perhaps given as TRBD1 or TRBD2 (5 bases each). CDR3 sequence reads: CASSLGQGPYNEQFF. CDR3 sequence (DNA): TGCGCCAGCAGCTTAGGCCAGGGACCCTACAATGAGCAGTTCTTC. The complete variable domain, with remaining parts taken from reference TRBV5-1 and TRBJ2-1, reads KAGVTQTPRYLIKTRGQQVTLSCSPISGHRSVSWYQQTPGQGLQFLFEYFSETQRNKGNFPGRFSGRQFSNSRSEMNVSTLELGDSALYLCASSLGQGPYNEQFFGPGTRLTVL.